This TCR beta chain was captured by sequencing in a study of graft-versus-host responses after intestinal transplantation (dated by TCRdb to about 2021). Notes on the research overall: The transplants that recipients got were multivisceral, liver-intestinal, or isolated intestinal. Alloreactive clones were identified by sequencing pre-transplant mixed lymphocyte reaction products and comparing them with unstimulated pre-transplant donor and recipient T cells. Rather than being sequenced by the commercial service, samples from a few later patients were sequenced in-house on an Illumina MiSeq and processed with MiXCR. After intestinal transplantation, graft-versus-host and host-versus-graft alloreactive T cell clones were followed in the graft, circulation and bone marrow using bulk TCR-beta CDR3 sequencing. All recipients received anti-thymocyte globulin induction followed by maintenance tacrolimus and steroids for approximately 3 years. A peak of at least 4% donor T cells among recipient peripheral blood mononuclear cells was the definition used for donor T cell macrochimerism. The cohort enrolled about two dozen intestinal transplant recipients, one of whom was a retransplant, and 3 patients without pretransplant specimens were excluded. General study outcomes and caveats: Conclusions were limited by the relatively low number and heterogeneity of intestinal transplant patients. GvH clones turned up in recipient bone marrow, with some appearing earlier in ileal mucosa or blood, a pattern consistent with an intestinal mucosal origin. Peak levels of circulating GvH clones were associated with declines in HvG clones early after transplant. In the allografts of patients with donor T cell macrochimerism, GvH to HvG T cell clonal ratios were high.

There are 13 amino acids in the CDR3, from cysteine to phenylalanine inclusive. Only CDR3 DNA is held: 39 bases, read in frame from base 1. The germline V gene supplies CDR1 MNHEY and CDR2 SVGAGI. Trimming removed 5 bases from V and 4 bases from J; the gene matches leave 5 bases unexplained. The method behind the library was the immunoSEQ multiplex PCR assay. High-throughput TCR-beta CDR3 sequencing of genomic DNA from most patients was performed by Adaptive Biotechnologies. Regarding the original processing steps: Adaptive's ImmunoSEQ software supplied the TCR sequencing data for around 19 patients, while MiXCR and VDJtools were used to process a few other patients. CDR3 nucleotide sequences shared between donor and recipient were removed because the origin of such sequences could not be assigned. At least 2-fold expansion over unstimulated cells and a minimum CFSE-low frequency of 0.002% (template counts) or 0.001% (read counts) were required for clones to be classified as alloreactive. Clones detected in sequenced pre-transplant spleen, lymph node, or MLR CFSE-low populations of the donor or recipient were defined as mappable. The cumulative frequency of alloreactive clones was calculated as a percentage of all sequences, weighted by copy number. As stored in TCRdb, this immuneACCESS dataset retains in-frame rearrangements with V and J assigned. A fraction of the clones does not appear; measured against another copy, unresolved V genes explain less than half of the discrepancy, and the remainder lacks a known reason. V, J and clone size derive from that table, while D and trimming were established from the DNA sequence. The sample contains 40,000 to 45,000 clones, roughly nine tenths of them found a single time. 2% to 3% of the sample is taken by the ten largest.

Blood samples were collected up to 4 times in the first month after transplant and then at least monthly when available. In regard to this clone: The target of this receptor is not known. No base qualities exist here, and no much larger clone lies one base off it.

The specimen was PBMCs, collected around 43 weeks after intestinal transplant. The TCR was taken from a human patient who received an intestinal transplant, so some T cells may come from the graft donor. Rearrangement joined TRBV6-5 to TRBJ2-7; 7 middle bases align to TRBD2. The nucleotide sequence reads TGTGCCAGCAGTCTCGGGACTACGTACGAGCAGTACTTC. Translated, it gives CASSLGTTYEQYF.